Presented here are 32 T cell receptor beta chains from one specimen sequenced in a study of T cell responses to AZD1222 COVID-19 vaccine. Method: immunoSEQ multiplex PCR; TCRdb's copy keeps in-frame clones and lacks some. The table shows approximately 150,000 clones, with 70% to 90% occurring only once. This material consisted of peripheral blood, taken 28 days after the second AZD1222 dose. The receptors come from an adult who received the AZD1222 COVID-19 vaccine.

There are many counts of this clone. The chain is built from TRBV24-1 and TRBJ1-1; D gene uncertain. The CDR3 totals 11 residues. Germline V CDR1 and CDR2: KGHDR, SFDVKD. The germline V and J ends were trimmed by 5 bases and 8 bases, with 8 bases remaining between them. The CDR3 here is CATSGPSEAFF. CDR3 nucleotide sequence: TGTGCCACCAGTGGACCATCCGAAGCTTTCTTT.

V gene TRBV11-2 combines with J gene TRBJ1-1; D is unresolved. From germline, CDR1 is SGHAT and CDR2 FQNNGV. The CDR3 contains 15 residues. Trimming took 5 bases from V and 1 from J, leaving 14 bases between them. CDR3 nucleotides: TGTGCCAGCAGCCCGGCAGCCGGGAAGAACACTGAAGCTTTCTTT. It is translated as CASSPAAGKNTEAFF.

The chain uses TRBV2 and TRBJ2-1, with D unclear. Between the trimmed V and J ends, which lost 5 bases and 6 bases, there was a span of 14 bases. In germline, CDR1 is SNHLY, CDR2 FYNNEI. The CDR3 runs to 14 residues. The CDR3 sequence is CASSSASRVNEQFF. CDR3 coding DNA: TGTGCCAGCAGTTCGGCTAGTCGGGTCAATGAGCAGTTCTTC.

CDR3 sequence (DNA): TGTGCCAGCAGCGCGGGACAGAATAATTCACCCCTCCACTTT. Its translation: CASSAGQNNSPLHF. The genes are TRBV9 and TRBJ1-6; TRBD1 agrees at 7 bases. CDR1 and CDR2 from the germline V gene are SGDLS and YYNGEE. This CDR3 is built from 14 residues. J lost 5 bases, V lost 3 bases, and 2 bases had no gene match. Filled out from reference TRBV9 and TRBJ1-6, the complete variable domain reads DSGVTQTPKHLITATGQRVTLRCSPRSGDLSVYWYQQSLDQGLQFLIQYYNGEERAKGNILERFSAQQFPDLHSELNLSSLELGDSALYFCASSAGQNNSPLHFGNGTRLTVT.

This clone showed up just once. The chain has TRBV9 and TRBJ2-3, with 11 bases matching TRBD2. The CDR3 contains 18 residues. Germline values: CDR1 SGDLS, CDR2 YYNGEE. Losses at the gene ends were 2 bases for V and 6 bases for J; bases not matched to a gene: 14. The CDR3 protein is CASSVRGLADFARDTQYF. CDR3 bases: TGTGCCAGCAGCGTCCGGGGACTAGCGGATTTCGCCCGTGATACGCAGTATTTT.

The chain joins TRBV4-2 to TRBJ2-1, with TRBD2 matching 11 bases. Germline CDR1 LGHNA, CDR2 YNFKEQ. This CDR3 has 15 amino acids. Trimming removed 2 bases from V and 6 bases from J; junction bases left unmatched: 3. The chain's CDR3 is CASSQSTSGINEQFF. The CDR3 region has the DNA TGTGCCAGCAGCCAATCGACTAGCGGGATCAATGAGCAGTTCTTC.

This chain connects TRBV4-2 to TRBJ1-5; weak D call: TRBD1 (5 bases). In germline, CDR1 is LGHNA, CDR2 YNFKEQ. Deletions cut 0 bases from V and 0 bases from J, with 9 bases between. This CDR3 spans 16 amino acids. The CDR3 bases are TGTGCCAGCAGCCAAGATCTAAGGGGTAGCAATCAGCCCCAGCATTTT. Protein: CASSQDLRGSNQPQHF.

This chain uses TRBV5-6 with TRBJ2-7; 9 bases agree with TRBD2. The CDR3 sequence is 14 residues long. Trimming at V came to 2 bases and at J to 6 bases, leaving 6 bases not matched to a gene. CDR1 SGHDT and CDR2 YYEEEE come from the germline V gene. CDR3 loop: CASSFGGGASEQYF. The CDR3 DNA sequence: TGTGCCAGCAGCTTCGGCGGGGGGGCGAGCGAGCAGTACTTC.

CDR3 sequence reads: CASSLEGVGTEAFF. The CDR3 DNA sequence: TGCGCCAGCAGCTTGGAGGGGGTGGGGACTGAAGCTTTCTTT. The J gene is TRBJ1-1, the V gene TRBV5-1; D may be TRBD1 (6 bases). Germline V gene sequence: CDR1 SGHRS, CDR2 YFSETQ. The germline V and J ends were trimmed by 0 bases and 5 bases, with 11 bases remaining between them. The CDR3 contains 14 residues.

The J gene is TRBJ1-6, the V gene TRBV27, with D hard to call. Trimming stripped 5 bases from V and 8 bases from J, with 7 bases between. This CDR3 comprises 12 residues. Germline-derived CDR1 and CDR2 are MNHEY and SMNVEV (reference sequence). The CDR3 loop is CASSPPDSPLHF. The CDR3 coding sequence is TGTGCCAGCAGTCCCCCTGATTCACCCCTCCACTTT.

This clone was recorded only once. The chain is built from TRBV11-3 and TRBJ2-1; no firm D call. V gave up 5 bases and J gave up 4 bases, with 15 bases separating them. The CDR3 extends over 15 amino acids. The V gene's germline CDR1 is SGHNT and CDR2 YENEEA. The CDR3 coding sequence is TGTGCCAGCAGCCCCTCCGGCGGAACTTACAATGAGCAGTTCTTC. Translating gives CASSPSGGTYNEQFF.

The chain carries TRBV19 and TRBJ1-2, with D tentatively TRBD1 (5 bases). The CDR3 sequence is 14 residues long. Germline CDR1 and CDR2: LNHDA and SQIVND (reference sequence). V lost 7 bases, J lost 0 bases, and 12 bases lay in between. The CDR3 loop is CASMGRGTNYGYTF. The CDR3 coding sequence is TGTGCCAGTATGGGACGGGGTACTAACTATGGCTACACCTTC.

The chain is built from TRBV30 and TRBJ1-2; D call uncertain. Trimming shortened V by 1 base and J by 0 bases, and 15 bases separated the two germline ends. The CDR3 length is 16 residues. Germline V gene lookup returns CDR1 GTSNPN and CDR2 SVGIG (reference sequence). The CDR3, as DNA: TGTGCCTGGAGTGCTATACTGGTGGATCCTAACTATGGCTACACCTTC. Its translation is CAWSAILVDPNYGYTF. Filled out from reference TRBV30 and TRBJ1-2, the complete variable domain reads SQTIHQWPATLVQPVGSPLSLECTVEGTSNPNLYWYRQAAGRGLQLLFYSVGIGQISSEVPQNLSASRPQDRQFILSSKKLLLSDSGFYLCAWSAILVDPNYGYTFGSGTRLTVV.

The chain couples TRBV4-1 to TRBJ1-1, with D possibly matching TRBD1 (5 bases). Looked up from germline, CDR1 is MGHRA and CDR2 is YSYEKL. CDR3 size: 14 residues. Trimming removed 7 bases at V and 5 bases at J, with 17 bases between. For the CDR3, the DNA is TGCGCCAGCAAGCCCTTAGGGGTGAGGACTGAAGCTTTCTTT. Protein: CASKPLGVRTEAFF.

V usage is TRBV19 and J usage is TRBJ2-4; D is tentatively TRBD1 or TRBD2 (5 bases each). V lost 3 bases, J lost 1 base, and 10 bases lay in between. CDR1 and CDR2 (germline): LNHDA, SQIVND (reference sequence). The CDR3 consists of 15 residues. The CDR3 DNA reads as TGTGCCAGTAGTATGCTGGGGGAGGCCAAAAACATTCAGTACTTC. It specifies CASSMLGEAKNIQYF.

This chain connects TRBV11-2 to TRBJ2-1; D possibly corresponds to TRBD1 (6 bases). The germline V and J ends were trimmed by 0 bases and 6 bases, with 18 bases remaining between them. The CDR3 has 17 amino acids. Germline loops: CDR1 SGHAT, CDR2 FQNNGV. The CDR3 region is CASSLDFILGRGNEQFF. Here the CDR3 DNA reads TGTGCCAGCAGCTTAGATTTCATTCTGGGCAGGGGCAATGAGCAGTTCTTC.

The gene calls are TRBV18 and TRBJ1-5, with D maybe TRBD1 (5 bases). The CDR3 consists of 14 residues. The V and J ends lost 3 bases and 5 bases respectively, with 11 bases between them. Germline V gives CDR1 KGHSH, CDR2 LQKENI. Here the CDR3 reads CASSPQGRDQPQHF. In DNA, the CDR3 is TGTGCCAGCTCACCTCAGGGTCGGGATCAGCCCCAGCATTTT.

This chain joins TRBV29-1 and TRBJ1-2; D may be TRBD1 (6 bases). This CDR3 is 16 amino acids long. The germline CDR1 and CDR2 sequences are SQVTM and ANQGSEA. Trimming left V 7 bases short and J 4 bases short, with 25 bases between. The CDR3 DNA reads as TGCAGCGCCACCGTAGGGGGGGGTTCCATAGGCTATGGCTACACCTTC. This translates into CSATVGGGSIGYGYTF.

The rearrangement links TRBV18 to TRBJ2-7; D is perhaps TRBD1 (8 bases). Germline CDR1 reads KGHSH; CDR2 reads LQKENI. CDR3 size: 15 residues. The V end was cut by 6 bases, the J end by 3 bases, with 18 bases between. In DNA form, the CDR3 reads TGTGCCAGCTCGGGGGGGTCGGGACAGGTCTACGAGCAGTACTTC. Its translation: CASSGGSGQVYEQYF.

The chain couples TRBV21-1 to TRBJ2-7; no DNA check was done on the table's D call, TRBD2. TRBV21-1 is described as a pseudogene. There are 17 residues in the CDR3. The CDR3 DNA reads as TGTGCCAGCAGCAAAGTAGGGGGACTAGGGAACTCCTACGAGCAGTACTTC. It translates to CASSKVGGLGNSYEQYF.

The chain has TRBV5-1 and TRBJ2-3; 11 bases are a match to TRBD2. The CDR3 contains 15 residues. Looked up from germline, CDR1 is SGHRS and CDR2 is YFSETQ. Trimming cost V 2 bases and J 5 bases; bases outside gene matches: 4. Here the CDR3 reads CASSFSGRAIDTQYF. DNA of the CDR3: TGCGCCAGCAGCTTTAGCGGGAGGGCCATAGATACGCAGTATTTT.

The chain uses TRBV29-1 and TRBJ2-1; 7 bases are a match to TRBD2. V trimming: 6 bases; J trimming: 6 bases; junction bases outside the gene matches: 14. CDR3 size: 15 residues. Germline-derived CDR1 and CDR2 are SQVTM and ANQGSEA. The CDR3 sequence: CSVTSFGGNPNEQFF. The DNA for the CDR3 is TGCAGCGTGACTTCCTTCGGGGGGAACCCCAATGAGCAGTTCTTC.

The CDR3 spells CASGWDTGELFF. The CDR3 bases are TGTGCCAGCGGCTGGGACACCGGGGAGCTGTTTTTT. The rearrangement links TRBV6-5 to TRBJ2-2; D unclear. Trimming left V 8 bases short and J 3 bases short, with 7 bases between. The CDR3 sequence is 12 residues long. Germline V gives CDR1 MNHEY, CDR2 SVGAGI.

The V and J genes are TRBV5-1 and TRBJ1-2, with 7 bases identical to TRBD1. This CDR3 contains 16 residues. Germline CDR1 and CDR2: SGHRS and YFSETQ. J was trimmed by 4 bases and V by 0 bases; bases with no gene match: 9. The CDR3 region is CASSLEGAGRGYGYTF. The CDR3 region has the DNA TGCGCCAGCAGCTTGGAGGGGGCAGGGAGGGGCTATGGCTACACCTTC. The variable domain in full, completed from reference TRBV5-1 and TRBJ1-2, reads KAGVTQTPRYLIKTRGQQVTLSCSPISGHRSVSWYQQTPGQGLQFLFEYFSETQRNKGNFPGRFSGRQFSNSRSEMNVSTLELGDSALYLCASSLEGAGRGYGYTFGSGTRLTVV.

The CDR3: CASSLVSVSGSSYEQYF. The CDR3, as DNA: TGTGCCAGCAGCTTAGTGTCGGTTAGCGGGAGCTCCTACGAGCAGTACTTC. The V gene is TRBV7-9, the J gene TRBJ2-7; 9 bases are shared with TRBD2. Germline V gene data show CDR1 as SEHNR and CDR2 as FQNEAQ (reference sequence). With V trimmed by 1 base and J by 0 bases, 7 bases remained unmatched. The CDR3 consists of 17 residues.

There are a few counts of this clone. This CDR3 reads CAISDPGASGSYEQYF. Written as DNA, the CDR3 is TGTGCCATCAGTGACCCTGGGGCTAGCGGAAGTTACGAGCAGTACTTC. The rearrangement links TRBV10-3 to TRBJ2-7, with TRBD2 matching over 7 bases. CDR3 size: 16 residues. V shed 3 bases and J 4 bases; nucleotides not matched to a gene: 12. Germline CDR1 ENHRY, CDR2 SYGVKD.

This chain uses TRBV27 with TRBJ2-6; 8 bases are shared with TRBD1. Germline CDR1 MNHEY, CDR2 SMNVEV (reference sequence). V lost 6 bases to trimming and J lost 3 bases; unmatched junction nucleotides: 10. The CDR3 length is 17 residues. DNA for the CDR3: TGTGCCAGCAGATCTAGGGCAGGGGGCTTTGGGGCCAACGTCCTGACTTTC. It yields the protein CASRSRAGGFGANVLTF.

J is TRBJ2-2 and V is TRBV10-3; the D is unclear. The CDR3 is 17 amino acids. From germline, CDR1 is ENHRY and CDR2 SYGVKD. Trimming took 2 bases from V and 4 from J, leaving 17 bases between them. The CDR3 reads CAISEVNSVSGTGELFF. The DNA of the CDR3 is TGTGCCATCAGTGAGGTCAATAGTGTCTCGGGCACCGGGGAGCTGTTTTTT.

The gene calls are TRBV3-1 (or the pseudogene TRBV3-2) and TRBJ2-7, with TRBD1 matching 11 bases. The CDR3 length is 16 residues. CDR1 and CDR2 (germline): LGHDT, YNNKEL (reference sequence). With 3 bases clipped from V and 4 bases from J, the junction kept 8 bases outside the gene matches. DNA of the CDR3: TGTGCCAGCAGCCACTCCGGGACAGGGGGACAATACGAGCAGTACTTC. This encodes CASSHSGTGGQYEQYF.

This chain uses TRBV27 with TRBJ2-7; 8 bases agree with TRBD2. The CDR3 runs to 14 residues. V gave up 6 bases and J gave up 4 bases; unmatched junction bases: 8. The V gene's germline CDR1 is MNHEY and CDR2 SMNVEV (reference sequence). CDR3 in DNA: TGTGCCAGCAGCTCCGGCGGGAGGAAATACGAGCAGTACTTC. Its translation: CASSSGGRKYEQYF.

In this sample, this clone turned up a few times. The J gene is TRBJ1-6, the V gene TRBV19, with D possibly TRBD1 on 6 matching bases. The CDR3 loop spans 15 amino acids. The V gene's germline CDR1 is LNHDA and CDR2 SQIVND (reference sequence). Trimming left V 5 bases short and J 1 base short, with 9 bases between. CDR3 loop: CASSEQGSYNSPLHF. In nucleotides, the CDR3 is TGTGCCAGTAGTGAACAGGGTTCCTATAATTCACCCCTCCACTTT.

V is TRBV28 and J is TRBJ1-4; tentatively, D is TRBD1 (6 bases). The V end was cut by 3 bases, the J end by 5 bases, with 13 bases between. This CDR3 has 15 amino acids. Germline CDR1 and CDR2: MDHEN and SYDVKM. The CDR3 loop is CASSLGGRVNEKLFF. In DNA form, the CDR3 reads TGTGCCAGCAGTTTGGGGGGGCGAGTGAATGAAAAACTGTTTTTT.